These T cell receptor beta chains were read from a single sample in a study of cytomegalovirus exposure and HLA in healthy donors. Sequencing used immunoSEQ multiplex PCR; TCRdb keeps in-frame clones, though not all of them. The repertoire includes roughly 120,000 clones, 79% of them detected once, and 4% to 5.5% sits in the top ten. The specimen was PBMCs. The origin of the receptors is a young man in good health and CMV-seropositive. CDR3s include the opening cysteine and the closing phenylalanine or tryptophan. A D gene is named only where the DNA matches it firmly. The size of a clone is reported for some rows only, either as once, few or many, or as a class for expanded clones.

length	J	D	V	size	CDR3	DNA
14	TRBJ1-2	.	TRBV6-4	.	CASTPDRTSYGYTF	TGTGCCAGCACCCCAGACAGGACCTCCTATGGCTACACCTTC
18	TRBJ2-1	.	TRBV7-3	.	CASSLTERGRASYNEQFF	TGTGCCAGCAGCTTAACGGAGAGGGGGAGGGCCTCCTACAATGAGCAGTTCTTC
14	TRBJ2-1	.	TRBV11-3	once	CASSQNGEYNEQFF	TGTGCCAGCAGCCAGAATGGGGAGTACAATGAGCAGTTCTTC
16	TRBJ2-5	TRBD2	TRBV6-6	.	CASSYRLAGGGETQYF	TGTGCCAGCAGTTACCGACTAGCGGGGGGAGGAGAGACCCAGTACTTC
16	TRBJ2-3	TRBD1	TRBV7-9	.	CASSSRQGAVTDTQYF	TGTGCCAGCAGCTCGCGACAGGGGGCCGTCACAGATACGCAGTATTTT
18	TRBJ2-1	TRBD2	TRBV9	.	CASSVGEGGGLVDEAQFF	TGTGCCAGCAGCGTAGGAGAAGGGGGGGGACTAGTAGATGAAGCCCAGTTCTTC
17	TRBJ2-5	TRBD2	TRBV4-1	few	CASSAWASGGTQETQYF	TGCGCCAGCAGCGCCTGGGCTAGCGGGGGGACACAAGAGACCCAGTACTTC
16	TRBJ1-2	.	TRBV7-3	.	CASSFHPPGLYYGYTF	TGTGCCAGCAGCTTCCACCCTCCGGGATTATACTATGGCTACACCTTC
15	TRBJ2-3	TRBD1	TRBV7-2	.	CASRIRGLSTDTQYF	TGTGCCAGCAGGATCAGGGGGTTAAGCACAGATACGCAGTATTTT
16	TRBJ1-2	.	TRBV14	.	CASSHRTEPISYGYTF	TGTGCCAGCAGCCATAGGACAGAACCTATTTCCTATGGCTACACCTTC
11	TRBJ2-3	.	TRBV7-2	few	CASSAGDTQYF	TGTGCCAGCAGCGCGGGTGATACGCAGTATTTT
16	TRBJ1-5	.	TRBV19	few	CASTHVKEGYNQPQHF	TGTGCCAGTACCCATGTAAAAGAGGGTTATAATCAGCCCCAGCATTTT
15	TRBJ2-3	TRBD1	TRBV7-2	.	CASSFIGDREDTQYF	TGTGCCAGCAGCTTTATAGGGGACAGGGAGGATACGCAGTATTTT
17	TRBJ1-1	.	TRBV29-1	.	CSVEGVGAGDMNTEAFF	TGCAGCGTTGAAGGGGTGGGGGCAGGGGATATGAACACTGAAGCTTTCTTT
15	TRBJ1-4	TRBD1	TRBV5-5	.	CASSLDRGTNEKLFF	TGTGCCAGCAGCTTAGACAGGGGAACTAATGAAAAACTGTTTTTT
15	TRBJ2-3	.	TRBV2	.	CASSEGLASTDTQYF	TGTGCCAGCAGTGAAGGCCTAGCTAGCACAGATACGCAGTATTTT
14	TRBJ2-7	.	TRBV11-2	.	CASSLVPGPHEQYF	TGTGCCAGCAGCTTAGTCCCAGGGCCCCACGAGCAGTACTTC
13	TRBJ1-1	.	TRBV28	few	CASSLPATDEAFF	TGTGCCAGCAGTCTCCCAGCGACAGATGAAGCTTTCTTT
14	TRBJ2-3	TRBD2	TRBV6-1	.	CASSDAGGADTQYF	TGTGCCAGCAGTGACGCGGGGGGGGCAGATACGCAGTATTTT
15	TRBJ2-7	.	TRBV2	once	CASRPGPDFFYEQYF	TGTGCCAGTCGACCGGGTCCCGACTTTTTCTACGAGCAGTACTTC
16	TRBJ1-5	TRBD1	TRBV19	.	CASLVRGTGVGQPQHF	TGTGCCAGTTTAGTTCGCGGGACAGGGGTAGGCCAGCCCCAGCATTTT
15	TRBJ2-7	.	TRBV7-3	once	CASSPTSAGFDEQYF	TGTGCCAGCAGCCCCACGTCCGCCGGTTTCGACGAGCAGTACTTC
14	TRBJ2-6	.	TRBV5-1	few	CASRELSGANGLTF	TGCGCCAGCCGGGAGCTCTCTGGGGCCAACGGCCTGACTTTC
15	TRBJ1-2	.	TRBV28	.	CASSFAWGDNYGYTF	TGTGCCAGCAGTTTCGCCTGGGGGGATAACTATGGCTACACCTTC
14	TRBJ1-3	.	TRBV29-1	.	CSVRSPSSGNTIYF	TGCAGCGTTCGATCACCGAGCTCTGGAAACACCATATATTTT
15	TRBJ2-7	.	TRBV7-2	.	CASSPRNTAPYEQYF	TGTGCCAGCAGCCCCAGGAACACTGCGCCCTACGAGCAGTACTTC
13	TRBJ2-5	.	TRBV19	.	CASTPRRGETQYF	TGTGCCAGTACCCCCCGTCGGGGGGAGACCCAGTACTTC